Following are 31 T cell receptor beta chains from one sample sequenced in a study of siplizumab effects on memory and regulatory T cells. Assay: immunoSEQ multiplex PCR; the TCRdb copy retains only in-frame clones and omits some. The sample records over 70,000 clones, approximately 90% being singletons. The sequenced sample was CD4+ T cells sorted from blood. These receptors all come from a human donor in good health.

This chain connects TRBV5-1 to TRBJ2-1, with 8 bases aligning to TRBD1. The CDR3 extends over 18 amino acids. The trim removed 1 base at V and 3 bases at J, leaving 12 bases unmatched. Germline assignment: CDR1 SGHRS and CDR2 YFSETQ. CDR3 coding DNA: TGCGCCAGCAGCTTGATGGGGCGGACAGGGTATGACTACAATGAGCAGTTCTTC. Translation gives CASSLMGRTGYDYNEQFF.

The chain joins TRBV5-1 to TRBJ2-6; TRBD1 is a possible D gene (6 bases). Germline V gene lookup returns CDR1 SGHRS and CDR2 YFSETQ. Trimming took 4 bases from V and 0 from J, leaving 17 bases between them. This CDR3 region has 18 residues. CDR3 coding DNA: TGCGCCAGCAGCCTCCCGGGACATGCCGCCTCTGGGGCCAACGTCCTGACTTTC. It encodes CASSLPGHAASGANVLTF.

The chain carries TRBV5-1 and TRBJ2-2; a weak D match, TRBD1 (6 bases). This CDR3 has 17 residues. The ends were cut back, 7 bases at V and 0 bases at J, with 19 bases in the middle. The germline CDR1 and CDR2 sequences are SGHRS and YFSETQ. The CDR3 here is CASRRLQGSANTGELFF. CDR3 sequence (DNA): TGCGCCAGCCGAAGGTTACAGGGATCCGCGAACACCGGGGAGCTGTTTTTT.

The chain couples TRBV19 to TRBJ1-3, with 7 positions matching TRBD1. Unmatched junction bases numbered 8, after V lost 5 bases and J lost 1 base. This CDR3 contains 16 residues. From germline, CDR1 is LNHDA and CDR2 SQIVND (reference sequence). The CDR3 reads CASSLQGLGSGNTIYF. The DNA of the CDR3 is TGTGCCAGTAGTCTACAGGGGCTCGGTTCTGGAAACACCATATATTTT.

In DNA form, the CDR3 reads TGTGCCAGCAGTACCCCAGGGGCTGAAGCTTTCTTT. Translated: CASSTPGAEAFF. J is TRBJ1-1 and V is TRBV6-5; perhaps TRBD1 as D (6 bases). In germline, CDR1 is MNHEY, CDR2 SVGAGI. CDR3 length equals 12 residues. V dropped 5 bases and J dropped 6 bases, with 10 bases sitting between them.

This clone occurred once. The chain is built from TRBV5-4 and TRBJ2-6; D unclear. Trimming cost V 1 base and J 0 bases, with 5 bases left between them. The germline CDR1 and CDR2 sequences are SGHNT and YYREEE (reference sequence). CDR3 length: 15 amino acids. Here the CDR3 reads CASSLLHSGANVLTF. CDR3 bases: TGTGCCAGCAGCTTGCTTCACTCTGGGGCCAACGTCCTGACTTTC.

The chain carries TRBV5-1 and TRBJ2-7; 8 nucleotides agree with TRBD2. The V gene's germline CDR1 is SGHRS and CDR2 YFSETQ. The CDR3 has 14 residues. Trimming took 2 bases from V and 1 from J; bases not matched to a gene: 2. CDR3 residues: CASSFLAGSYEQYF. The CDR3 region has the DNA TGCGCCAGCAGCTTTCTAGCGGGTTCCTACGAGCAGTACTTC. Full variable domain (rest looked up from reference TRBV5-1 and TRBJ2-7): KAGVTQTPRYLIKTRGQQVTLSCSPISGHRSVSWYQQTPGQGLQFLFEYFSETQRNKGNFPGRFSGRQFSNSRSEMNVSTLELGDSALYLCASSFLAGSYEQYFGPGTRLTVT.

This clone was detected only once. V gene TRBV5-1 combines with J gene TRBJ1-1; tentatively, D is TRBD1 (6 bases). The CDR3 is made up of 12 amino acids. Germline values: CDR1 SGHRS, CDR2 YFSETQ. Trimming pared 5 bases from V and 7 bases from J, leaving 12 bases between. The CDR3 here is CASRYDRSEAFF. DNA of the CDR3: TGCGCCAGCAGATACGACAGGAGTGAAGCTTTCTTT.

This chain links TRBV6-1 with TRBJ2-1, with D perhaps TRBD2 (6 bases). The ends were cut back, 6 bases at V and 8 bases at J, with 20 bases in the middle. Germline V lookup: CDR1 MNHNS, CDR2 SASEGT. This CDR3 comprises 15 residues. Here the CDR3 reads CASRERPGAGDEQFF. CDR3 nucleotides: TGTGCCAGCAGGGAAAGACCGGGAGCTGGCGATGAGCAGTTCTTC.

The gene calls are TRBV19 and TRBJ2-1, with TRBD2 matching 7 bases. The CDR3 totals 12 residues. V shed 4 bases, J shed 9 bases, and the junction held 3 bases outside the gene matches. Germline V gives CDR1 LNHDA, CDR2 SQIVND (reference sequence). In nucleotides, the CDR3 is TGTGCCAGTAGTACCTTAGCGGGTGAGCAGTTCTTC. This encodes CASSTLAGEQFF.

The CDR3 sequence: CASSISNAPTEAFF. The CDR3 region has the DNA TGTGCCAGTAGTATATCTAACGCTCCCACTGAAGCTTTCTTT. This sequence joins TRBV19 and TRBJ1-1; D call uncertain. Per the germline V gene, CDR1 is LNHDA and CDR2 is SQIVND (reference sequence). The CDR3 extends over 14 amino acids. V shed 2 bases and J shed 4 bases, with 11 bases lying between them.

The chain is built from TRBV7-2 and TRBJ2-2, with D unresolved. V shed 5 bases and J shed 8 bases, with 12 bases lying between them. This CDR3 has 13 residues. CDR1 is SGHTA and CDR2 is FQGNSA in the germline V gene. The DNA of the CDR3 is TGTGCCAGCAGCCCGCACCGCGCTGGGGAGCTGTTTTTT. Translating it yields CASSPHRAGELFF.

This clone was found once. The chain has TRBV10-3 and TRBJ2-7; tentative D call: TRBD2 (7 bases). Trimming removed 2 bases at V and 6 bases at J, with 14 bases between. Germline CDR1 reads ENHRY; CDR2 reads SYGVKD. The CDR3 is 14 amino acids. The CDR3 nucleotides read TGTGCCATCAGTGAGCGGGGGGCGCAACGCGAGCAGTACTTC. Residues: CAISERGAQREQYF.

The V and J genes are TRBV5-6 and TRBJ1-4; 10 bases line up with TRBD1. The J segment lost 6 bases and the V segment lost 0 bases, leaving 5 bases of the junction unmatched. The CDR3 length is 16 residues. CDR1 is SGHDT and CDR2 is YYEEEE in the germline V gene. CDR3 coding DNA: TGTGCCAGCAGCTTGGGGTTCGGGACAGGGGATGAAAAACTGTTTTTT. It codes for CASSLGFGTGDEKLFF.

DNA of the CDR3: TGTGCCAGTACCGAACAGGGGGCGGGCGGCTACACCTTC. It is translated as CASTEQGAGGYTF. This chain joins TRBV19 and TRBJ1-2; 9 nucleotides align to TRBD1. CDR1 and CDR2 from the germline V gene are LNHDA and SQIVND (reference sequence). The CDR3 runs to 13 residues. V lost 7 bases and J lost 8; bases outside the gene matches: 8.

V is TRBV6-6 and J is TRBJ2-7, with a possible D match to TRBD2 (5 bases). Germline assignment: CDR1 MNHNY and CDR2 SVGAGI (reference sequence). The ends were cut back, 2 bases at V and 4 bases at J, with 12 bases in the middle. The CDR3 loop spans 14 amino acids. CDR3 region: CASSYRERKYEQYF. CDR3 nucleotide sequence: TGTGCCAGCAGTTACAGGGAGAGGAAATACGAGCAGTACTTC.

The V gene is TRBV18, the J gene TRBJ1-4; the D gene is possibly TRBD1 (6 bases). The CDR3 is made up of 14 amino acids. Between the trimmed V and J ends, which lost 3 bases and 2 bases, there was a span of 7 bases. The germline V gene has CDR1 KGHSH and CDR2 LQKENI. The CDR3 region is CASSPGATNEKLFF. The CDR3 DNA reads as TGTGCCAGCTCACCGGGGGCTACTAATGAAAAACTGTTTTTT.

In this sample, this clone turned up once. This sequence joins TRBV2 and TRBJ2-1; no definite D call. Germline V CDR1 and CDR2: SNHLY, FYNNEI. Trimming took off 6 bases at V and 10 bases at J, with 7 bases between the two ends. The CDR3 is 10 amino acids. The CDR3 loop is CASRTYEQFF. The CDR3 DNA is TGTGCCAGCAGAACCTACGAGCAGTTCTTC.

The gene calls are TRBV18 and TRBJ2-1, with 8 positions matching TRBD2. V dropped 3 bases and J dropped 0; count of bases not matched to a gene: 4. CDR1 KGHSH and CDR2 LQKENI come from the germline V gene. The CDR3 runs 16 residues. The CDR3 here is CASSPSGASSYNEQFF. DNA of the CDR3: TGTGCCAGCTCACCTAGCGGGGCAAGCTCCTACAATGAGCAGTTCTTC.

V usage is TRBV19 and J usage is TRBJ1-1; 7 bases align to TRBD1. CDR1 is LNHDA and CDR2 is SQIVND in the germline V gene (reference sequence). Losses at the gene ends were 6 bases for V and 5 bases for J; bases not matched to a gene: 3. The CDR3 runs to 12 residues. The CDR3 spells CASRDRLTEAFF. CDR3 bases: TGTGCCAGTAGGGACAGGTTAACTGAAGCTTTCTTT.

This chain joins TRBV5-1 and TRBJ2-6, with D unresolved. The CDR3 is 15 amino acids. Germline-derived CDR1 and CDR2 are SGHRS and YFSETQ. Trimming cost V 1 base and J 0 bases, with 5 bases left between them. The CDR3 sequence is CASSLKVSGANVLTF. In DNA form, the CDR3 reads TGCGCCAGCAGCTTGAAAGTCTCTGGGGCCAACGTCCTGACTTTC.

This chain connects TRBV30 to TRBJ2-3; 9 bases are a match to TRBD2. The germline V gene encodes CDR1 GTSNPN and CDR2 SVGIG (reference sequence). V shed 5 bases and J 6 bases; nucleotides not matched to a gene: 12. CDR3 length: 15 residues. The CDR3 DNA reads as TGTGCCTGGGACACGCTAGCGGGATCTGGGGATACGCAGTATTTT. This encodes CAWDTLAGSGDTQYF. Full variable domain (rest looked up from reference TRBV30 and TRBJ2-3): SQTIHQWPATLVQPVGSPLSLECTVEGTSNPNLYWYRQAAGRGLQLLFYSVGIGQISSEVPQNLSASRPQDRQFILSSKKLLLSDSGFYLCAWDTLAGSGDTQYFGPGTRLTVL.

This sequence joins TRBV2 and TRBJ1-2; D is undetermined. This CDR3 is 13 amino acids long. CDR1 is SNHLY and CDR2 is FYNNEI in the germline V gene. V shed 5 bases and J shed 7 bases, with 14 bases lying between them. The CDR3 loop reads CASSLTPGLGYTF. CDR3 DNA sequence: TGTGCCAGCAGTCTTACGCCGGGCCTTGGCTACACCTTC.

The rearrangement joins TRBV7-3 to TRBJ2-1; 7 positions match TRBD2. The CDR3 is 15 amino acids. Looked up from germline, CDR1 is SGHTA and CDR2 is FQGTGA. V dropped 3 bases and J dropped 3; count of bases not matched to a gene: 5. The CDR3 DNA is TGTGCCAGCAGCTTCGGCGGGACTATCTACAATGAGCAGTTCTTC. Translation: CASSFGGTIYNEQFF.

The chain employs TRBV19 and TRBJ2-1; 7 bases map to TRBD2. The CDR3 is 15 amino acids. Germline V gives CDR1 LNHDA, CDR2 SQIVND (reference sequence). V lost 4 bases and J lost 6; bases outside the gene matches: 9. The CDR3 nucleotides read TGTGCCAGTAGTAAGGGGACTAATAGGGCCAATGAGCAGTTCTTC. Its translation: CASSKGTNRANEQFF.

This chain connects TRBV19 to TRBJ1-1; D gene uncertain. Germline CDR1 and CDR2: LNHDA and SQIVND (reference sequence). This CDR3 spans 15 amino acids. V was cut by 3 bases and J by 3 bases, with 14 bases left in between. CDR3: CASSIQSRRHTEAFF. The CDR3 nucleotides are TGTGCCAGTAGTATTCAGTCGAGAAGACACACTGAAGCTTTCTTT.

The gene calls are TRBV28 and TRBJ1-5; TRBD1 agrees at 7 bases. V trimming: 10 bases; J trimming: 0 bases; junction bases outside the gene matches: 12. The CDR3 has 16 amino acids. Germline assignment: CDR1 MDHEN and CDR2 SYDVKM. The CDR3 loop reads CATITGTDYSNQPQHF. The DNA of the CDR3 is TGTGCCACCATAACTGGGACAGACTATAGCAATCAGCCCCAGCATTTT.

The table lists this clone with a count of one. This chain links TRBV23-1 with TRBJ2-7; perhaps TRBD1 as D (6 bases). TRBV23-1 is recorded as an ORF, its role being uncertain. V lost 2 bases to trimming and J lost 2 bases, with 7 bases between them. The CDR3 extends over 13 amino acids. The CDR3 nucleotides read TGCGCCAGCAGTCAAACAGGGCCCTACGAGCAGTACTTC. Protein sequence: CASSQTGPYEQYF.

The chain combines TRBV28 with TRBJ2-5, with D maybe TRBD1 (6 bases). Germline CDR1 is MDHEN and CDR2 is SYDVKM. Trimming took off 4 bases at V and 1 base at J, with 22 bases between the two ends. This CDR3 is 18 amino acids long. This CDR3 reads CASSSSQGGSFGQETQYF. The DNA for the CDR3 is TGTGCCAGCAGTTCGTCACAGGGTGGTAGCTTCGGCCAAGAGACCCAGTACTTC.

The chain combines TRBV28 with TRBJ1-1; TRBD1 might be the D (5 bases). The V gene's germline CDR1 is MDHEN and CDR2 SYDVKM. The V gene lost 6 bases and the J gene lost 5 bases, with 10 bases spanning the gap. The CDR3 contains 12 residues. The CDR3 is CASSWGGTEAFF. CDR3 nucleotide sequence: TGTGCCAGCAGCTGGGGGGGAACTGAAGCTTTCTTT.

V is TRBV18 and J is TRBJ2-7; 11 nucleotides line up with TRBD1. V trimming: 3 bases; J trimming: 0 bases; junction bases outside the gene matches: 4. Germline V gives CDR1 KGHSH, CDR2 LQKENI. This CDR3 is 16 amino acids long. The CDR3 DNA reads TGTGCCAGCTCACCCCAGGGACAGGGGGTCTCCTACGAGCAGTACTTC. It translates to CASSPQGQGVSYEQYF.